This passage covers 14 T cell receptor beta chains from one sample sequenced in a study of human T cells and chemical hapten exposure. TCRdb re-analysed the RACE reads in MiXCR, keeping a single row per CDR3 protein. The profile shows about 100,000 distinct CDR3 sequences, roughly 9.6% of them singletons. Time point reported: patch test 1, 2 weeks after DPC sensitization. Treatment specified: therapeutic diphenylcyclopropenone sensitization with weekly scalp DPC. The sample in question was whole blood, obtained in connection with sensitization to the hapten diphenylcyclopropenone (DPC). The receptors derive from a woman aged 40 to 50 with alopecia areata. Some clones in this sample may be carry-over from other donors' samples.

This clonotype was found many times. CDR3 protein: CSARDRDYGYTF. DNA of the CDR3: TGCAGTGCCCGGGACCGTGACTATGGCTACACCTTC. The rearrangement joins TRBV20-1 to TRBJ1-2; possible D gene TRBD1, 5 bases. CDR1 is DFQATT and CDR2 is SNEGSKA in the germline V gene (reference sequence). This CDR3 region has 12 residues. V was shortened by 6 bases and J by 3 bases, with 11 bases between the two germline ends.

The rearrangement links TRBV7-2 to TRBJ1-6; no clear D gene. CDR3 length: 14 residues. The germline CDR1 and CDR2 sequences are SGHTA and FQGNSA. V lost 2 bases and J 9 bases, leaving 11 bases between the germline ends. CDR3 bases: TGTGCCAGCAGCTTACCGGATGCAGGTTCACCCCTCCACTTT. This sequence encodes CASSLPDAGSPLHF.

This clonotype was counted a few times. The chain couples TRBV7-2 to TRBJ1-2; possible D gene TRBD1, 5 bases. Germline V gene sequence: CDR1 SGHTA, CDR2 FQGNSA. The CDR3 has 11 residues. V shed 3 bases and J shed 14 bases, with 13 bases lying between them. The CDR3 region is CASSLGGERTF. In DNA, the CDR3 is TGTGCCAGCAGCTTGGGGGGGGAGCGGACCTTC.

This clonotype was seen repeatedly, ten times or more. The V gene is TRBV29-1, the J gene TRBJ1-2; D call uncertain. The CDR3 spans 14 residues. CDR1 is SQVTM, CDR2 ANQGSEA, per germline. Trimming took 7 bases from V and 4 from J, leaving 19 bases between them. This CDR3 is CSADDREAGYGYTF. In nucleotides, the CDR3 is TGCAGCGCTGATGATAGGGAAGCGGGCTATGGCTACACCTTC.

The CDR3, as DNA: TGTGCTAGTGGGGACTATTCTTACGAGCAGTACTTC. Translation: CASGDYSYEQYF. The V and J genes are TRBV12-5 and TRBJ2-7, with D possibly matching TRBD2 (6 bases). From germline, CDR1 is LGHNT and CDR2 FRNRAP. The CDR3 is 12 amino acids. Trimming pared 6 bases from V and 4 bases from J, leaving 10 bases between.

This clonotype was counted at least ten times. CDR3 in amino acids: CASSLGTGFEQYF. The CDR3 DNA reads TGTGCCAGCAGTTTGGGAACAGGGTTCGAGCAGTACTTC. V is TRBV27 and J is TRBJ2-7; a possible D gene is TRBD1 (6 bases). Germline V gives CDR1 MNHEY, CDR2 SMNVEV (reference sequence). This CDR3 comprises 13 residues. The germline V and J ends were trimmed by 3 bases and 6 bases, with 12 bases remaining between them.

This clonotype was seen repeatedly, ten times or more. One junction end disagrees with the germline gene, perhaps due to a read error. V and J are TRBV29-1 and TRBJ1-1; maybe TRBD1 (5 bases). CDR1 is SQVTM and CDR2 is ANQGSEA in the germline V gene. This CDR3 contains 12 residues. CDR3 amino acids: CSVAKVGVWGDF. The CDR3 DNA reads TGCAGCGTTGCTAAGGTGGGGGTTTGGGGCGATTTT.

There are many counts of this clonotype. The chain is built from TRBV29-1 and TRBJ2-1, with 9 nucleotides matching TRBD2. Germline CDR1 and CDR2: SQVTM and ANQGSEA. This CDR3 region has 15 residues. V shed 6 bases and J 0 bases; nucleotides not matched to a gene: 6. The chain's CDR3 is CSVRNSGSSYNEQFF. CDR3 DNA: TGCAGCGTGAGAAATAGCGGGAGCTCCTACAATGAGCAGTTCTTC.

This clonotype turned up a few times. The V call is TRBV20-1, the J call TRBJ2-7; 11 bases align to TRBD1. CDR1 is DFQATT, CDR2 SNEGSKA, per germline (reference sequence). There are 13 residues in the CDR3. V shed 6 bases and J 2 bases; nucleotides not matched to a gene: 3. Written as DNA, the CDR3 is TGCAGTGCGACGGGACAGGGGGCCTACGAGCAGTACTTC. Its protein product is CSATGQGAYEQYF.

This clonotype has a count of ten or more. The chain carries TRBV25-1 and TRBJ2-2, with D possibly matching TRBD1 (6 bases). Germline assignment: CDR1 MGHDK and CDR2 SYGVNS. V gave up 6 bases and J gave up 1 base, with 6 bases separating them. The CDR3 loop spans 13 amino acids. For the CDR3, the DNA is TGTGCCAGCAGGGGACAGAACACCGGGGAGCTGTTTTTT. This sequence encodes CASRGQNTGELFF.

This clonotype has at least ten counts. At one of its ends the junction is not consistent with the germline gene, which may arise from a read error. The chain joins TRBV18 to TRBJ2-7; TRBD1 or TRBD2 may be the D gene (5 bases each). Germline assignment: CDR1 KGHSH and CDR2 LQKENI. CDR3 length equals 14 residues. DNA of the CDR3: TGTGCCAGCACACCGGGACGCTTCTCCTACGAGCAGTACTTC. Encoded protein: CASTPGRFSYEQYF.

This clonotype has at least ten counts. The chain links TRBV11-1 to TRBJ2-2, with a tentative D call TRBD1 (6 bases). V gave up 3 bases and J gave up 0 bases, with 11 bases separating them. The CDR3 runs 16 residues. Germline values: CDR1 SGHAT, CDR2 FQDESV (reference sequence). This chain's CDR3 is CASSFGDTPNTGELFF. CDR3 DNA: TGTGCCAGCAGCTTCGGGGACACCCCGAACACCGGGGAGCTGTTTTTT. The whole variable domain, remainder taken from reference TRBV11-1 and TRBJ2-2, is EAEVAQSPRYKITEKSQAVAFWCDPISGHATLYWYRQILGQGPELLVQFQDESVVDDSQLPKDRFSAERLKGVDSTLKIQPAELGDSAMYLCASSFGDTPNTGELFFGEGSRLTVL.

This clonotype appeared a few times. The CDR3 DNA reads TGCAGTGCTAGACCTGACAGGGGCCCTTACAATGAGCAGTTCTTC. Its translation: CSARPDRGPYNEQFF. This rearrangement joins TRBV20-1 to TRBJ2-1, with 8 nucleotides matching TRBD1. Germline V gene lookup returns CDR1 DFQATT and CDR2 SNEGSKA (reference sequence). This CDR3 has 15 residues. V trimming: 2 bases; J trimming: 4 bases; junction bases outside the gene matches: 7.

The chain has TRBV4-3 and TRBJ1-1; weak D call: TRBD1 (5 bases). The CDR3 loop spans 15 amino acids. V lost 1 base and J lost 0, with 9 bases in between. Per the germline V gene, CDR1 is LGHNA and CDR2 is YSLEER. The DNA of the CDR3 is TGCGCCAGCAGCCAAGTAGCAGGGATGAACACTGAAGCTTTCTTT. Translating it yields CASSQVAGMNTEAFF.